Given below is one TCR beta chain in context. The antigen remains unidentified. The data originate from a study of shared clonotypes between healthy human individuals. Across the study: CD8 memory received one plate per donor, CD8 naive two, CD4 memory three and CD4 naive three.

General study findings and limits: Blood alone was sampled, and tissue repertoires likely differ. It was the non-shared clonotypes that had lower generation probabilities than clonotypes shared by all four donors.

The germline V gene has CDR1 SGHNT and CDR2 YYREEE (reference sequence). Germline trimming cut 1 base from V and 5 bases from J; bases unmatched to any gene: 2. This CDR3 region has 15 residues. The table came from immunoSEQ multiplex PCR; TCRdb's copy has only in-frame clones and leaves some out. The sample yields roughly 2 million clones, roughly 94% seen once. The receptor's source is a man in his late teens or twenties in good health. The sample comprised naive CD4+ T cells sorted from blood. Documented subset: CD45RA+ positively selected. The chain joins TRBV5-4 to TRBJ2-3; 12 bases map to TRBD2. DNA for the CDR3: TGTGCCAGCAGCTTGCCGGGACTAGCGGGAGATACGCAGTATTTT. Protein product: CASSLPGLAGDTQYF.